This entry lists 20 T cell receptor beta chains sequenced from one sample in a study of CD8+ T cells in alopecia areata. RNA extraction was followed by reverse transcription into cDNA, which acted as the sequencing template. TCRdb keeps only in-frame clones here, not all; method: immunoSEQ multiplex PCR. The sample shows roughly 150,000 clones, 47% of them seen only once. Specimen: CD4+ T cells sorted from blood. All receptors derive from a human donor with alopecia areata.

The genes are TRBV30 and TRBJ2-1; perhaps TRBD2 as D (6 bases). With 5 bases removed from V and 8 bases from J, the gap between germline ends came to 13 bases. The germline gives CDR1 GTSNPN, CDR2 SVGIG (reference sequence). The CDR3 has 12 amino acids. CDR3: CAWQTGGYEQFF. As DNA, the CDR3 is TGTGCCTGGCAAACTGGGGGGTATGAGCAGTTCTTC.

A few counts support this clone. The rearrangement joins TRBV7-9 to TRBJ1-1, with D unresolved. Trimming shortened V by 0 bases and J by 3 bases, and 8 bases separated the two germline ends. The CDR3 length is 14 residues. The germline V gene encodes CDR1 SEHNR and CDR2 FQNEAQ (reference sequence). CDR3 in DNA: TGTGCCAGCAGCTTAGCGCACGGGGACACTGAAGCTTTCTTT. Encoded protein: CASSLAHGDTEAFF. Full variable domain (missing parts from reference TRBV7-9 and TRBJ1-1): DTGVSQNPRHKITKRGQNVTFRCDPISEHNRLYWYRQTLGQGPEFLTYFQNEAQLEKSRLLSDRFSAERPKGSFSTLEIQRTEQGDSAMYLCASSLAHGDTEAFFGQGTRLTVV.

Written as DNA, the CDR3 is TGTGCCAGCAGTTTATTGGTTTACGAGCAGTACTTC. It encodes CASSLLVYEQYF. This rearrangement joins TRBV28 to TRBJ2-7; D is undetermined. V was shortened by 1 base and J by 4 bases, with 5 bases between the two germline ends. Germline V gives CDR1 MDHEN, CDR2 SYDVKM. The CDR3 totals 12 residues. Variable domain in full (rest from reference TRBV28 and TRBJ2-7): DVKVTQSSRYLVKRTGEKVFLECVQDMDHENMFWYRQDPGLGLRLIYFSYDVKMKEKGDIPEGYSVSREKKERFSLILESASTNQTSMYLCASSLLVYEQYFGPGTRLTVT.

The chain recombines TRBV7-3 with TRBJ2-2; TRBD1 matches at 7 bases. J was trimmed by 4 bases and V by 3 bases; bases with no gene match: 5. The CDR3 is 15 residues long. The V gene's germline CDR1 is SGHTA and CDR2 FQGTGA. CDR3 residues: CASSLGDRRTGELFF. The CDR3 DNA reads as TGTGCCAGCAGCTTGGGGGACAGACGCACCGGGGAGCTGTTTTTT.

This clone was counted between two and nine times. The genes are TRBV29-1 and TRBJ2-2; no clear D. This CDR3 contains 13 residues. V shed 6 bases and J shed 0 bases, with 8 bases lying between them. Germline V gene lookup returns CDR1 SQVTM and CDR2 ANQGSEA. CDR3 nucleotide sequence: TGCAGCGTGGACGAGTCGAACACCGGGGAGCTGTTTTTT. As protein: CSVDESNTGELFF.

V and J are TRBV9 and TRBJ1-1; D might be TRBD1 (5 bases). Deletions cut 3 bases from V and 4 bases from J, with 13 bases between. The CDR3 is 14 amino acids. CDR1 is SGDLS and CDR2 is YYNGEE in the germline V gene. The CDR3 reads CASSEQGRGTEAFF. CDR3 bases: TGTGCCAGCAGCGAGCAGGGTCGCGGCACTGAAGCTTTCTTT. Full variable domain (missing parts from reference TRBV9 and TRBJ1-1): DSGVTQTPKHLITATGQRVTLRCSPRSGDLSVYWYQQSLDQGLQFLIQYYNGEERAKGNILERFSAQQFPDLHSELNLSSLELGDSALYFCASSEQGRGTEAFFGQGTRLTVV.

This sequence joins TRBV27 and TRBJ1-1, with a tentative D call TRBD1 (5 bases). The germline V gene has CDR1 MNHEY and CDR2 SMNVEV (reference sequence). Trimming left V 3 bases short and J 5 bases short, with 10 bases between. CDR3 size: 13 residues. This CDR3 reads CASSLAGRTEAFF. In DNA, the CDR3 is TGTGCCAGCAGTTTGGCAGGGCGGACTGAAGCTTTCTTT.

V and J are TRBV9 and TRBJ2-7, with 10 bases that match TRBD1. Germline assignment: CDR1 SGDLS and CDR2 YYNGEE. V was pared by 0 bases and J by 6 bases, with 12 bases of the junction left unmatched. The CDR3 contains 17 residues. CDR3 sequence reads: CASSVGHPGQGNGEQYF. For the CDR3, the DNA is TGTGCCAGCAGCGTAGGCCATCCGGGACAGGGGAACGGCGAGCAGTACTTC.

The chain joins TRBV7-9 to TRBJ2-3, with D tentatively TRBD2 (5 bases). Germline lookup yields CDR1 SEHNR and CDR2 FQNEAQ (reference sequence). The CDR3 consists of 14 residues. V gave up 5 bases and J gave up 0 bases, with 9 bases separating them. The CDR3 bases are TGTGCCAGCAGCCTCAGCGGAAGCACAGATACGCAGTATTTT. Translating gives CASSLSGSTDTQYF.

This clone occurred a few times. This chain connects TRBV5-1 to TRBJ2-7; D possibly corresponds to TRBD1 (7 bases). V dropped 5 bases and J dropped 0 bases, with 18 bases sitting between them. Per germline, CDR1 SGHRS and CDR2 YFSETQ. The CDR3 is made up of 16 amino acids. The CDR3 coding sequence is TGCGCCAGCAGGGAGGGGGCCCGGGGGTACTCCTACGAGCAGTACTTC. It is translated as CASREGARGYSYEQYF.

This clone occurred a few times. The chain's CDR3 is CAWSFGTGETEAFF. Here the CDR3 DNA reads TGTGCCTGGAGTTTCGGGACAGGGGAGACTGAAGCTTTCTTT. The chain uses TRBV30 and TRBJ1-1, with TRBD1 matching over 10 bases. The junction had 5 bases not matched to a gene; V was cut back by 2 bases and J by 5 bases. This CDR3 is built from 14 residues. Germline V gene sequence: CDR1 GTSNPN, CDR2 SVGIG (reference sequence).

The V and J genes are TRBV11-2 and TRBJ2-7; the match to TRBD1 covers 8 bases. J was trimmed by 9 bases and V by 5 bases; bases with no gene match: 6. The length of the CDR3 is 12 residues. Germline CDR1 and CDR2: SGHAT and FQNNGV. The CDR3 protein is CASSNPTGVQYF. The CDR3 coding sequence is TGTGCCAGCAGCAACCCGACAGGGGTGCAGTACTTC.

Notes on this clone: The sample holds other DNA sequences that translate to the same CDR3. The chain employs TRBV7-2 and TRBJ1-1; D unclear. Trimming shortened V by 1 base and J by 1 base, and 4 bases separated the two germline ends. The length of the CDR3 is 13 residues. Germline V gene sequence: CDR1 SGHTA, CDR2 FQGNSA. The CDR3 sequence: CASSLDRNTEAFF. The DNA for the CDR3 is TGTGCCAGCAGCTTAGACAGGAACACTGAAGCTTTCTTT.

This chain links TRBV5-1 with TRBJ2-3, with 11 bases matching TRBD2. In germline, CDR1 is SGHRS, CDR2 YFSETQ. The CDR3 length is 15 residues. J lost 2 bases, V lost 3 bases, and 2 bases had no gene match. In DNA, the CDR3 is TGCGCCAGCAGCTCGGGACTAGCGGACACAGATACGCAGTATTTT. The encoded protein is CASSSGLADTDTQYF.

In this sample, this clone turned up once. The rearrangement links TRBV29-1 to TRBJ2-3; weak D call: TRBD1 (6 bases). Looked up from germline, CDR1 is SQVTM and CDR2 is ANQGSEA. V was cut by 8 bases and J by 4 bases, with 19 bases left in between. This CDR3 has 14 residues. This CDR3 is CSLREPRGPDTQYF. CDR3 bases: TGCAGCCTCCGAGAGCCCAGGGGCCCAGATACGCAGTATTTT.

The rearrangement joins TRBV14 to TRBJ1-2, with a tentative D call TRBD1 (5 bases). Trimming took off 4 bases at V and 8 bases at J, with 11 bases between the two ends. This CDR3 comprises 12 residues. Germline-derived CDR1 and CDR2 are SGHDN and FVKESK. The CDR3 here is CASSPGGRGYTF. In nucleotides, the CDR3 is TGTGCCAGCAGCCCCGGGGGTCGCGGCTACACCTTC.

This chain connects TRBV7-9 to TRBJ2-5, with 8 bases matching TRBD2. CDR1 is SEHNR and CDR2 is FQNEAQ in the germline V gene (reference sequence). The CDR3 has 15 residues. Trimming cost V 4 bases and J 5 bases; bases outside gene matches: 9. The CDR3, as DNA: TGTGCCAGCAGCTACCCTGGACTAGCTACGGAGACCCAGTACTTC. Translating it yields CASSYPGLATETQYF.

The rearrangement uses TRBV5-6 and TRBJ2-3; a weak D match, TRBD2 (6 bases). Germline-derived CDR1 and CDR2 are SGHDT and YYEEEE. V dropped 1 base and J dropped 2 bases, with 11 bases sitting between them. The CDR3 consists of 15 residues. The CDR3 sequence is CASSLFREPTDTQYF. CDR3 DNA: TGTGCCAGCAGCTTGTTCCGGGAGCCCACAGATACGCAGTATTTT.

The chain couples TRBV30 to TRBJ2-3; D gene unclear. The CDR3 is 11 amino acids. Per germline, CDR1 GTSNPN and CDR2 SVGIG (reference sequence). Trimming took 0 bases from V and 14 from J, leaving 12 bases between them. CDR3 sequence reads: CAWSVRGTLYF. CDR3 DNA sequence: TGTGCCTGGAGTGTACGAGGCACCCTGTATTTT.

The chain couples TRBV28 to TRBJ1-5, with D unresolved. CDR1 is MDHEN and CDR2 is SYDVKM in the germline V gene. The CDR3 contains 17 residues. The V and J ends lost 5 bases and 1 base respectively, with 18 bases between them. CDR3 bases: TGTGCCAGCAGTCCATCGATGGGGATTCGAAGCAATCAGCCCCAGCATTTT. It yields the protein CASSPSMGIRSNQPQHF.